This is a list of T cell receptor beta chains from one sample in a study of T cells in Graves' hyperthyroidism and ophthalmopathy. In TCRdb, the multiplex PCR reads were re-called with MiXCR into one record per CDR3 protein. In the table there are about half a million distinct CDR3 sequences, approximately 23% of which are singletons. Sequenced: blood. The receptor set was obtained from a woman aged 70 to 79 with Graves' ophthalmopathy. The CDR3 runs from the conserved cysteine through the conserved F or W. A D gene is named only where the DNA matches it firmly. Size tells how often a clone was seen (once, few, many) or the class of an expanded clone, and some rows leave it out.

d_call,j_call,v_call,clone_size,cdr3_nt,cdr3_aa
.,TRBJ2-7,TRBV7-6,.,TGTGCCAGCAGCTTAGCGGCAGGGGCAACCTACGAGCAGTACTTC,CASSLAAGATYEQYF
.,TRBJ1-3,TRBV27,.,TGTGCCAGCAGTGATAAGGGCCCAACCCACTCTGGAAACACCATATATTTT,CASSDKGPTHSGNTIYF
.,TRBJ2-5,TRBV20-1,few,TGCAGTGCTAGGGATTTGCCTAGTGCAGAGACCCAGTACTTC,CSARDLPSAETQYF
.,TRBJ1-3,TRBV12-5,.,TGTGCTAGTGGTTTGCCTTCTGGAAACACCATATATTTT,CASGLPSGNTIYF
.,TRBJ2-7,TRBV5-1,.,TGCGCCAGCAGCTTGAGGAGCTCCGAGCAGTACTTC,CASSLRSSEQYF
.,TRBJ2-2,TRBV10-3,few,TGTGCCATCAGTGATGGGCAGCGATTCACCGGGGAGCTGTTTTTT,CAISDGQRFTGELFF
.,TRBJ2-1,TRBV7-3,.,TGTGCCAGCAGCTTTATAGCGGTGAGCTCCTACAATGAGCAGTTCTTC,CASSFIAVSSYNEQFF
TRBD2,TRBJ2-3,TRBV6-1,.,TGTGCCGGGCTGAGACGAGCGGGAGGGATCCCAGATACGCAGTATTTT,CAGLRRAGGIPDTQYF
TRBD2,TRBJ2-7,TRBV20-1,few,TGCAGTGCTAGATCCCCGGGACTAGCGGGAGGGCACGGGGGGACCTACGAGCAGTACTTC,CSARSPGLAGGHGGTYEQYF
.,TRBJ2-7,TRBV10-3,few,TGTGCCATCAGCTACAGGGAGTCCTACGAGCAGTACTTC,CAISYRESYEQYF
.,TRBJ1-5,TRBV12-3/TRBV12-4,few,TGTGCCAGCAGTGATTGGGGGGGGCGGAAACCCCAGCATTTT,CASSDWGGRKPQHF
TRBD2,TRBJ2-1,TRBV20-1,.,TGCAGTGCTAGCGGACTAGGTTTGAATGAGCAGTTCTTC,CSASGLGLNEQFF
.,TRBJ1-2,TRBV27,few,TGTGCCAGCGGGACTACACGTGGCTACACCTTC,CASGTTRGYTF